The 31 T cell receptor beta chains in this list originate from one sample, sequenced in a study of T cells in Graves' hyperthyroidism and ophthalmopathy (dated 2019 in TCRdb). The library was built by means of multiplex PCR. Sequencing used an Illumina HiSeq 2000. TCR beta CDR3 regions were amplified from RNA transcripts. A first-round RT-PCR of the TCR CDR3 used the HTBI primer set with the Qiagen OneStep RT-PCR kit. Through fastp at Q25 and MiXCR, TCRdb rebuilt clones from the public reads, retaining in-frame beta chains. Each entry merges the rows of one CDR3 protein and shows their most common DNA and genes. The sample table records hundreds of thousands of distinct CDR3 sequences; 22% of these occur just once. The ten top clones hold about half of the sample. The sample consisted of blood. The receptor source for this set is a woman in her seventies with Graves' ophthalmopathy.

J is TRBJ2-1 and V is TRBV6-5; maybe TRBD2 (5 bases). Germline V gene data show CDR1 as MNHEY and CDR2 as SVGAGI. The V gene lost 0 bases and the J gene lost 8 bases, with 11 bases spanning the gap. This CDR3 contains 14 residues. CDR3 residues: CASSYSVGGDEQFF. CDR3 bases: TGTGCCAGCAGTTACTCAGTCGGAGGCGATGAGCAGTTCTTC.

At least ten counts were recorded for this clonotype. V is TRBV12-3 or TRBV12-4 and J is TRBJ2-2; D is tentatively TRBD1 or TRBD2 (5 bases each). The V end lost 5 bases, the J end lost 9 bases, and 13 bases lay between the germline ends. The CDR3 length is 13 residues. This CDR3 reads CASSGPGPWELFF. The CDR3 DNA follows: TGTGCCAGCAGTGGCCCGGGACCGTGGGAGCTGTTTTTT.

This clonotype showed up just a few times. V usage is TRBV5-6 and J usage is TRBJ2-3; D gene uncertain. This CDR3 region has 16 residues. V lost 0 bases to trimming and J lost 0 bases, with 11 bases between them. Per germline, CDR1 SGHDT and CDR2 YYEEEE. CDR3 DNA: TGTGCCAGCAGCTTGGTAGGCCGAATAAGCACAGATACGCAGTATTTT. Translated: CASSLVGRISTDTQYF.

V is TRBV25-1 and J is TRBJ1-1, with TRBD1 as a possible D gene (6 bases). Germline CDR1 MGHDK, CDR2 SYGVNS. V was clipped by 1 base and J by 3 bases, with 15 bases between them. The CDR3 consists of 16 residues. Here the CDR3 DNA reads TGTGCCAGCAGTGAATTCAATAGGGGGACGGACACTGAAGCTTTCTTT. Translating gives CASSEFNRGTDTEAFF.

This chain links TRBV7-2 with TRBJ2-7, with 11 nucleotides matching TRBD2. This CDR3 is built from 16 residues. Germline CDR1 is SGHTA and CDR2 is FQGNSA. Trimming at V came to 3 bases and at J to 1 base, leaving 5 bases not matched to a gene. CDR3 in DNA: TGTGCCAGCAGCTTGAGGGCTAGCGGGAGGTCCTACGAGCAGTACTTC. Protein sequence: CASSLRASGRSYEQYF.

This clonotype has just a few counts. The chain employs TRBV30 and TRBJ1-5; D is ambiguous. Trimming pared 2 bases from V and 4 bases from J, leaving 12 bases between. The CDR3 runs 14 residues. Germline CDR1 GTSNPN, CDR2 SVGIG (reference sequence). The CDR3 nucleotides are TGTGCCTGGAGTCCGACATTGGGAAATCAGCCCCAGCATTTT. This encodes CAWSPTLGNQPQHF.

CDR3 coding DNA: TGTGCCTGGGGCCCGGGACGAAATGAGCAGTTCTTC. It specifies CAWGPGRNEQFF. The chain employs TRBV30 and TRBJ2-1, with D perhaps assigned TRBD1 or TRBD2 (5 bases each). Germline assignment: CDR1 GTSNPN and CDR2 SVGIG (reference sequence). The CDR3 has 12 residues. Trimming shortened V by 5 bases and J by 7 bases, and 12 bases separated the two germline ends. Combining the CDR3 with reference TRBV30 and TRBJ2-1 gives the whole variable domain SQTIHQWPATLVQPVGSPLSLECTVEGTSNPNLYWYRQAAGRGLQLLFYSVGIGQISSEVPQNLSASRPQDRQFILSSKKLLLSDSGFYLCAWGPGRNEQFFGPGTRLTVL.

This clonotype was seen only a few times. This chain uses TRBV6-1 with TRBJ2-3; 8 nucleotides line up with TRBD1. V lost 6 bases, J lost 6 bases, and 8 bases stayed unmatched. This CDR3 is built from 14 residues. The germline gives CDR1 MNHNS, CDR2 SASEGT. The CDR3: CASSSRQGTDTQYF. The CDR3 nucleotides are TGTGCCAGCAGCAGTAGACAGGGGACCGATACGCAGTATTTT.

This clonotype was observed at least ten times. The chain uses TRBV12-3 or TRBV12-4 and TRBJ2-1; D is uncertain. The length of the CDR3 is 15 residues. V was trimmed by 4 bases and J by 0 bases, leaving 10 bases between them. DNA of the CDR3: TGTGCCAGCAGTTCCACTACCAGCTCCTACAATGAGCAGTTCTTC. Protein product: CASSSTTSSYNEQFF.

V and J are TRBV6-1 and TRBJ1-1; D may be TRBD1 (5 bases). The V gene lost 2 bases and the J gene lost 1 base, with 14 bases spanning the gap. The CDR3 extends over 16 amino acids. Per the germline V gene, CDR1 is MNHNS and CDR2 is SASEGT. CDR3 amino acids: CASSEKGSRGNTEAFF. CDR3 DNA: TGTGCCAGCAGTGAAAAGGGGAGTCGGGGGAACACTGAAGCTTTCTTT.

The chain links TRBV6-2 or TRBV6-3 to TRBJ2-1; 9 bases are shared with TRBD2. CDR3 size: 14 residues. In germline, CDR1 is MNHEY, CDR2 SVGEGT. The V segment lost 5 bases and the J segment 6 bases; nucleotides outside the gene matches: 5. CDR3 sequence reads: CASSSGRPPNEQFF. CDR3 sequence (DNA): TGTGCCAGCAGTAGCGGGAGGCCCCCCAATGAGCAGTTCTTC.

This clonotype was recorded at least ten times. V and J are TRBV6-1 and TRBJ1-3, with D tentatively TRBD1 (5 bases). Germline loops: CDR1 MNHNS, CDR2 SASEGT. V was trimmed by 2 bases and J by 2 bases, leaving 13 bases between them. The CDR3 extends over 16 amino acids. CDR3 protein: CASSELGDSTGNTIYF. DNA of the CDR3: TGTGCCAGCAGTGAATTGGGGGACTCGACTGGAAACACCATATATTTT.

This clonotype was counted only a few times. No conserved phenylalanine or tryptophan ends this CDR3, so it is likely a read error. The V gene is TRBV6-5, the J gene TRBJ2-6; D might be TRBD1 (6 bases). Trimming took off 0 bases at V and 3 bases at J, with 9 bases between the two ends. This CDR3 spans 16 amino acids. Germline loops: CDR1 MNHEY, CDR2 SVGAGI. In DNA form, the CDR3 reads TGTGCCAGCAGTTACTCAACAGGGTATGGGGCCAACGTCCTGACTATC. As protein: CASSYSTGYGANVLTI.

For this clonotype: A much more abundant neighbour one base away suggests this may be a read error. This chain connects TRBV28 to TRBJ2-5; TRBD2 agrees at 10 bases. Unmatched junction bases numbered 12, after V lost 2 bases and J lost 12 bases. Germline CDR1 MDHEN, CDR2 SYDVKM. This CDR3 is built from 15 residues. CDR3: CASSLTRPTSGKEYF. CDR3 DNA sequence: TGTGCCAGCAGTTTAACCCGCCCTACTAGCGGGAAAGAGTACTTC. The full variable domain, its missing parts supplied by reference TRBV28 and TRBJ2-5, is DVKVTQSSRYLVKRTGEKVFLECVQDMDHENMFWYRQDPGLGLRLIYFSYDVKMKEKGDIPEGYSVSREKKERFSLILESASTNQTSMYLCASSLTRPTSGKEYFGPGTRLLVL.

The chain joins TRBV6-2 or TRBV6-3 to TRBJ2-2, with D possibly being TRBD2 (6 bases). V lost 7 bases and J lost 3, with 12 bases in between. Looked up from germline, CDR1 is MNHEY and CDR2 is SVGEGT. The CDR3 covers 14 residues. DNA for the CDR3: TGTGCCAGCAACGACTGGGGGGACACCGGGGAGCTGTTTTTT. Its protein product is CASNDWGDTGELFF.

V is TRBV6-1 and J is TRBJ2-7; 10 bases map to TRBD2. V trimming: 4 bases; J trimming: 6 bases; junction bases outside the gene matches: 15. The CDR3 runs 17 residues. Germline V gives CDR1 MNHNS, CDR2 SASEGT. This chain's CDR3 is CASSVLAGVGGPFEQYF. As DNA, the CDR3 is TGTGCCAGCAGTGTTCTAGCGGGAGTAGGCGGGCCTTTCGAGCAGTACTTC.

This clonotype was detected ten times or more. The rearrangement links TRBV28 to TRBJ1-5; D gene unclear. Trimming stripped 6 bases from V and 0 bases from J, with 18 bases between. CDR3 length: 17 residues. Germline CDR1 and CDR2: MDHEN and SYDVKM. The CDR3 is CASSPARGGDSNQPQHF. CDR3 DNA: TGTGCCAGCAGCCCGGCACGGGGAGGAGATAGCAATCAGCCCCAGCATTTT.

This clonotype was picked up one time. This chain links TRBV4-1 with TRBJ2-3; D call uncertain. The length of the CDR3 is 14 residues. Per germline, CDR1 MGHRA and CDR2 YSYEKL. V lost 1 base and J 4 bases, leaving 9 bases between the germline ends. This chain's CDR3 is CASSQAGRPDTQYF. In nucleotides, the CDR3 is TGCGCCAGCAGCCAAGCAGGCCGGCCAGATACGCAGTATTTT.

CDR3 DNA sequence: TGCGCCAGCAGCTTGACCGGGTCACAACAGCCCCAGCATTTT. It yields the protein CASSLTGSQQPQHF. The chain links TRBV5-1 to TRBJ1-5; D is ambiguous. V lost 1 base and J 7 bases, leaving 12 bases between the germline ends. From germline, CDR1 is SGHRS and CDR2 YFSETQ. This CDR3 region has 14 residues.

This clonotype was seen ten or more times. The chain uses TRBV7-2 and TRBJ2-1; D might be TRBD1 (5 bases). The CDR3 is made up of 13 amino acids. Germline V gene data show CDR1 as SGHTA and CDR2 as FQGNSA. V was pared by 2 bases and J by 4 bases, with 6 bases between. CDR3: CASSLRQYNEQFF. DNA of the CDR3: TGTGCCAGCAGCTTACGACAGTACAATGAGCAGTTCTTC.

V usage is TRBV20-1 and J usage is TRBJ1-6, with TRBD1 matching over 9 bases. The V gene end was trimmed by 0 bases and the J gene end by 0 bases; junction bases not matched to a gene: 3. Germline CDR1 is DFQATT and CDR2 is SNEGSKA (reference sequence). This CDR3 region has 17 residues. DNA for the CDR3: TGCAGTGCTAGAGACCCGACAGGGGGCTCCTATAATTCACCCCTCCACTTT. Translation gives CSARDPTGGSYNSPLHF.

The genes are TRBV13 and TRBJ2-3; D not certain. The CDR3 consists of 16 residues. CDR1 is PRHDT and CDR2 is FYEKMQ in the germline V gene (reference sequence). The V and J ends lost 0 bases and 1 base respectively, with 11 bases between them. CDR3 sequence reads: CASSLGALSGTDTQYF. For the CDR3, the DNA is TGTGCCAGCAGCTTAGGGGCTCTAAGCGGCACAGATACGCAGTATTTT.

CDR3 sequence reads: CASGQFYSGANVLTF. DNA of the CDR3: TGTGCCAGCGGACAATTCTACTCTGGGGCCAACGTCCTGACTTTC. This sequence joins TRBV7-8 and TRBJ2-6; D is perhaps TRBD1 (5 bases). This CDR3 spans 15 amino acids. Germline V gene lookup returns CDR1 SGHVS and CDR2 FQNEAQ. Deletions cut 8 bases from V and 0 bases from J, with 11 bases between.

This clonotype was found many times. The chain joins TRBV11-2 to TRBJ1-1; weak D call: TRBD1 (5 bases). The CDR3 is 14 residues long. The ends were cut back, 3 bases at V and 0 bases at J, with 8 bases in the middle. Germline CDR1 SGHAT, CDR2 FQNNGV. In DNA form, the CDR3 reads TGTGCCAGCAGCTTTGGGGGGATGAACACTGAAGCTTTCTTT. Its translation is CASSFGGMNTEAFF.

This clonotype was observed many times. The chain uses TRBV7-2 and TRBJ1-1; no definite D call. Trimming took 4 bases from V and 11 from J, leaving 11 bases between them. The germline CDR1 and CDR2 sequences are SGHTA and FQGNSA. The CDR3 is 11 residues long. CDR3 sequence: CASSSTWYAFF. CDR3 nucleotides: TGTGCCAGCAGCTCGACATGGTACGCTTTCTTT.

In this sample, this clonotype turned up a few times. This chain links TRBV3-1 with TRBJ2-6; D possibly corresponds to TRBD1 (6 bases). This CDR3 has 14 amino acids. Trimming took off 8 bases at V and 4 bases at J, with 12 bases between the two ends. CDR1 is LGHDT and CDR2 is YNNKEL in the germline V gene (reference sequence). The CDR3 loop reads CASGTGSGANVLTF. The CDR3 nucleotides are TGTGCCAGCGGAACAGGGTCAGGGGCCAACGTCCTGACTTTC.

This clonotype was seen a handful of times. The V gene is TRBV19, the J gene TRBJ1-2; D is possibly TRBD1 (5 bases). Germline V gene lookup returns CDR1 LNHDA and CDR2 SQIVND (reference sequence). V was shortened by 5 bases and J by 4 bases, with 17 bases between the two germline ends. The CDR3 is made up of 15 amino acids. DNA for the CDR3: TGTGCCAGTAGTCTGCGGGGCAGGTCGTTCTATGGCTACACCTTC. Its protein is CASSLRGRSFYGYTF.

As to this clonotype: An end of the junction differs from the germline gene, which may be a read error. This rearrangement joins TRBV6-5 to TRBJ1-3, with 7 nucleotides matching TRBD1. The length of the CDR3 is 17 residues. Per germline, CDR1 MNHEY and CDR2 SVGAGI. CDR3 DNA: TGTGCCAGCAGTTACTCGCGCCCAGGGGGATATGGAGACACCATATATTTT. Its protein is CASSYSRPGGYGDTIYF.

This clonotype was found many times. The chain joins TRBV12-3 or TRBV12-4 to TRBJ2-7; the D call may be TRBD1 or TRBD2 (6 bases each). The V end was cut by 5 bases, the J end by 1 base, with 15 bases between. This CDR3 spans 15 amino acids. Written as DNA, the CDR3 is TGTGCCAGCAGTACGGGGGCCCCCCGATCCTACGAGCAGTACTTC. Its protein is CASSTGAPRSYEQYF.

This chain connects TRBV7-2 to TRBJ2-1; D remains ambiguous. The CDR3 contains 14 residues. The germline V gene encodes CDR1 SGHTA and CDR2 FQGNSA. V was shortened by 7 bases and J by 0 bases, with 10 bases between the two germline ends. The CDR3 region is CASILTGSYNEQFF. In nucleotides, the CDR3 is TGTGCCAGCATCCTGACCGGCTCCTACAATGAGCAGTTCTTC.

This clonotype was seen at least ten times. V gene TRBV11-2 combines with J gene TRBJ2-1; no firm D call. Trimming stripped 5 bases from V and 14 bases from J, with 19 bases between. CDR1 is SGHAT, CDR2 FQNNGV, per germline. CDR3 length: 13 amino acids. CDR3 DNA sequence: TGTGCCAGCAGCCCAAGTAATAAGGCCCCGGAGTTCTTC. Translated: CASSPSNKAPEFF. Full variable domain (remainder filled in from reference TRBV11-2 and TRBJ2-1): EAGVAQSPRYKIIEKRQSVAFWCNPISGHATLYWYQQILGQGPKLLIQFQNNGVVDDSQLPKDRFSAERLKGVDSTLKIQPAKLEDSAVYLCASSPSNKAPEFFGPGTRLTVL.